This T cell receptor (delta chain) is drawn from a study of gamma-delta T cells after stem cell transplantation. This clone is classed as medium-sized. The identical CDR3 is also encoded by other nucleotide sequences in the sample. TCRdb re-called the RT-PCR reads using CATT. The sample includes fewer than 13,000 delta-chain clones, 1% to 1.5% seen only once; the top ten take approximately 10%. CDR3 length: 17 residues. Germline values: CDR1 GEAIGNYY, CDR2 EKD. V shed 0 bases and J 5 bases; nucleotides not matched to a gene: 11. The V gene is TRDV2, the J gene TRDJ1; 10 bases align to TRDD3. What was sequenced was gamma-delta T cells. This sequence originates from a human donor. It is not recorded whose cells these are; they may come from a transplant donor. In DNA, the CDR3 is TGTGCCTGTGACACCATGGGGGATACCGGCCACGTAGATAAACTCATCTTT. Protein: CACDTMGDTGHVDKLIF.